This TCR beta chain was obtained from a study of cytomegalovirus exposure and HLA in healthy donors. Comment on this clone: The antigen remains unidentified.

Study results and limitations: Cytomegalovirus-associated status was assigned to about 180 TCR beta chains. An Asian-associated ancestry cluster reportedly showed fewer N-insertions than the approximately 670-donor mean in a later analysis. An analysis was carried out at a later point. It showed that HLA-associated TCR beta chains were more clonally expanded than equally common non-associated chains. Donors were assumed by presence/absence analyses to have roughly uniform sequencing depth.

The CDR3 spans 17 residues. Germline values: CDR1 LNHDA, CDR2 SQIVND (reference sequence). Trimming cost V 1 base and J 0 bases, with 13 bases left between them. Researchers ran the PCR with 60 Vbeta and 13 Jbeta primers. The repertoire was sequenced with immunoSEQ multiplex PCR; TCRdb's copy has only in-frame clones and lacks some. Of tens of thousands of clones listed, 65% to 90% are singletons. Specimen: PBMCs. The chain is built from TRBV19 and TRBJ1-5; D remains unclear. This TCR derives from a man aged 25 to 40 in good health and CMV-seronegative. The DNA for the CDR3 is TGTGCCAGTAGTATAGGGTCGGGTCCCTATAGCAATCAGCCCCAGCATTTT. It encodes CASSIGSGPYSNQPQHF. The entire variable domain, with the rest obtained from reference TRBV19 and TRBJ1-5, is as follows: DGGITQSPKYLFRKEGQNVTLSCEQNLNHDAMYWYRQDPGQGLRLIYYSQIVNDFQKGDIAEGYSVSREKKESFPLTVTSAQKNPTAFYLCASSIGSGPYSNQPQHFGDGTRLSIL.